This T cell receptor (beta chain) was recorded in a study of immune evolution from preneoplasia to lung adenocarcinoma. Two lung cancer pathologists independently confirmed each histologic diagnosis. Libraries were prepared by immunoSEQ multiplex PCR; TCRdb keeps only in-frame clonotypes and omits some of them. The sample records some 5,000 clones, over 65% being singletons. Germline values: CDR1 SQVTM, CDR2 ANQGSEA. Trimming took off 5 bases at V and 1 base at J, with 14 bases between the two ends. The CDR3 loop spans 15 amino acids. The V gene is TRBV29-1, the J gene TRBJ2-2; possibly TRBD2 for D (6 bases). The material sequenced was FFPE adjacent normal lung tissue. The origin of this receptor is a person aged 65 to 85 with lung adenocarcinoma. In DNA form, the CDR3 reads TGCAGCGTTATCCCGGGACTGGTGAACACCGGGGAGCTGTTTTTT. The encoded protein is CSVIPGLVNTGELFF.